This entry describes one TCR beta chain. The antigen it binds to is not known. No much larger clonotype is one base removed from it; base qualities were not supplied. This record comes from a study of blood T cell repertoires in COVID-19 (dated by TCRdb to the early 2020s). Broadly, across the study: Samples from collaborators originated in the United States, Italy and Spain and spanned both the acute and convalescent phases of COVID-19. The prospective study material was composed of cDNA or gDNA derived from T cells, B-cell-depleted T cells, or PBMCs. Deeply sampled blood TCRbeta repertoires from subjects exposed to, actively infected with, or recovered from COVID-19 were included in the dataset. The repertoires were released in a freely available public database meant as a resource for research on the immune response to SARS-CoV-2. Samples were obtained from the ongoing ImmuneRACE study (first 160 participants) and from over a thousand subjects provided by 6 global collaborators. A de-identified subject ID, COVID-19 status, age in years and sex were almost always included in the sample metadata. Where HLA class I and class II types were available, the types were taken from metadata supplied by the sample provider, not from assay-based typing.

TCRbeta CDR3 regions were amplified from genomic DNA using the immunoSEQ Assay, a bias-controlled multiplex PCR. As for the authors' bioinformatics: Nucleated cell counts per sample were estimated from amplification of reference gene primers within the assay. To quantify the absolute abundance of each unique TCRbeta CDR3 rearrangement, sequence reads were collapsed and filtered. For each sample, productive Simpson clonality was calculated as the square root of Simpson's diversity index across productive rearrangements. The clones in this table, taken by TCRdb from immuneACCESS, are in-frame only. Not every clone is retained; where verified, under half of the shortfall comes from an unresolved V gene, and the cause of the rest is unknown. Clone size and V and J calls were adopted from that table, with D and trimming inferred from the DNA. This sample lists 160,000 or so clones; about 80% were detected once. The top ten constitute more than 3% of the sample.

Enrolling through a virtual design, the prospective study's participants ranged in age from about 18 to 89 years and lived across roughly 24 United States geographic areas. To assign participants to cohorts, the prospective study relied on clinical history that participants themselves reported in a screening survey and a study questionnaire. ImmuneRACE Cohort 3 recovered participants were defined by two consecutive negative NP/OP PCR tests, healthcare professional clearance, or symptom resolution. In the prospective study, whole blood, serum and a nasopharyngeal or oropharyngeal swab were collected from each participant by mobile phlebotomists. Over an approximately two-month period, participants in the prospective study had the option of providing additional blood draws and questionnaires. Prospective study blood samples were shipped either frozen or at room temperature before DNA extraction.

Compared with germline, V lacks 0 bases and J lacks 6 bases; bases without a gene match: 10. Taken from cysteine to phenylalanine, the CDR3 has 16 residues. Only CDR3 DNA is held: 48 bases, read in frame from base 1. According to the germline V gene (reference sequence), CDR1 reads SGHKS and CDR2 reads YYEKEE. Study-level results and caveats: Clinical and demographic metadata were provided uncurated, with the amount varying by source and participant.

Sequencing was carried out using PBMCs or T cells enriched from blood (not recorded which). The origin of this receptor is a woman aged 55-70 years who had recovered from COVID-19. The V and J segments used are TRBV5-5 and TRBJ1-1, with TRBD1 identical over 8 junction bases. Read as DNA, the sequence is TGTGCCAGCAGCTTGGGCCCAGGGGGCGCAAGCGCTGAAGCTTTCTTT. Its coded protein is CASSLGPGGASAEAFF.